These 18 T cell receptor beta chains were all obtained from the same sample, sequenced in a study of blood T cells in healthy people across ages. The use of a sample-barcoded 5' primer and a J-beta primer mix characterized a second PCR of roughly 6 to 12 cycles. TCRdb re-called the 5' RACE reads through MiXCR, storing one row per CDR3 protein. Of under 2,000,000 distinct CDR3 sequences listed, about 50% are singletons. Sequencing used blood. These receptors were taken from a woman in her forties in good health.

The sample holds a few counts of this clonotype. The chain combines TRBV29-1 with TRBJ2-1; possible D gene TRBD1, 6 bases. The CDR3 is 14 amino acids. CDR1 and CDR2 from the germline V gene are SQVTM and ANQGSEA. Trimming pared 5 bases from V and 2 bases from J, leaving 13 bases between. The CDR3 region is CSVLLDSPYNEQFF. CDR3 bases: TGCAGCGTTCTTCTGGACAGTCCCTACAATGAGCAGTTCTTC.

This clonotype was seen a handful of times. The chain employs TRBV2 and TRBJ2-4; D perhaps matches TRBD2 (5 bases). Trimming pared 4 bases from V and 7 bases from J, leaving 17 bases between. This CDR3 spans 15 amino acids. Germline V gives CDR1 SNHLY, CDR2 FYNNEI. CDR3 region: CASSVTIGGGNIQYF. The CDR3 nucleotides are TGTGCCAGCAGTGTTACTATCGGTGGAGGCAACATTCAGTACTTC.

The gene calls are TRBV27 and TRBJ1-1; no firm D call. The V and J ends lost 2 bases and 1 base respectively, with 8 bases between them. The CDR3 has 14 amino acids. CDR1 is MNHEY, CDR2 SMNVEV, per germline (reference sequence). The CDR3 region is CASSLIAQNTEAFF. CDR3 bases: TGTGCCAGCAGTTTAATAGCACAGAACACTGAAGCTTTCTTT.

This clonotype has a handful of counts. V gene TRBV12-3 or TRBV12-4 combines with J gene TRBJ2-1; TRBD2 aligns across 10 bases. Trimming cost V 5 bases and J 3 bases; bases outside gene matches: 10. The CDR3 length is 17 residues. CDR3 sequence (DNA): TGTGCCAGCAGTATATCCGGGACTAGCGTCCACTACAATGAGCAGTTCTTC. Amino acids: CASSISGTSVHYNEQFF.

The CDR3 nucleotides read TGTGCCAGCAGCTCTTTTTCCGGCCATTATCAGCCCCAGCATTTT. Amino acids: CASSSFSGHYQPQHF. The rearrangement uses TRBV5-6 and TRBJ1-5; D ambiguous. CDR1 is SGHDT, CDR2 YYEEEE, per germline. Trimming shortened V by 3 bases and J by 5 bases, and 15 bases separated the two germline ends. CDR3 length equals 15 residues. The variable domain in full, completed from reference TRBV5-6 and TRBJ1-5, reads DAGVTQSPTHLIKTRGQQVTLRCSPKSGHDTVSWYQQALGQGPQFIFQYYEEEERQRGNFPDRFSGHQFPNYSSELNVNALLLGDSALYLCASSSFSGHYQPQHFGDGTRLSIL.

The rearrangement links TRBV4-1 to TRBJ2-1; possible D gene TRBD1, 6 bases. CDR3 length: 15 amino acids. V was shortened by 1 base and J by 3 bases, with 10 bases between the two germline ends. Germline lookup yields CDR1 MGHRA and CDR2 YSYEKL. The CDR3 nucleotides read TGCGCCAGCAGCCAAGGGGGACACCACTACAATGAGCAGTTCTTC. The encoded protein is CASSQGGHHYNEQFF.

This clonotype was observed a few times. The chain carries TRBV3-1 and TRBJ2-1, with D maybe TRBD2 (6 bases). Trimming took 0 bases from V and 8 from J, leaving 11 bases between them. This CDR3 has 14 residues. Germline V gives CDR1 LGHDT, CDR2 YNNKEL (reference sequence). CDR3 DNA: TGTGCCAGCAGCCAAGAACTAGCAGTCGATGAGCAGTTCTTC. Protein product: CASSQELAVDEQFF.

On this clonotype: Sequence at one end of the junction differs from germline and may be a read error. The rearrangement joins TRBV20-1 to TRBJ1-2; D gene unclear. The CDR3 consists of 15 residues. Germline CDR1 is DFQATT and CDR2 is SNEGSKA (reference sequence). The CDR3 loop is CSARAGTAGDYGCTF. Here the CDR3 DNA reads TGCAGTGCTAGAGCTGGAACGGCAGGAGACTATGGCTGCACCTTC.

The rearrangement joins TRBV15 to TRBJ2-5; 8 bases are shared with TRBD1. There are 14 residues in the CDR3. The J segment lost 1 base and the V segment lost 4 bases, leaving 2 bases of the junction unmatched. Germline V gives CDR1 LNHNV, CDR2 YYDKDF (reference sequence). The CDR3: CATSKDRGQETQYF. The CDR3 DNA reads TGTGCCACCAGCAAAGACAGGGGCCAAGAGACCCAGTACTTC.

This clonotype was picked up a small number of times. The chain recombines TRBV25-1 with TRBJ2-5; D remains unclear. This CDR3 has 13 residues. V lost 3 bases to trimming and J lost 5 bases, with 10 bases between them. Per the germline V gene, CDR1 is MGHDK and CDR2 is SYGVNS. Here the CDR3 DNA reads TGTGCCAGCAGTGACGGGCTTTGGGAGACCCAGTACTTC. As protein: CASSDGLWETQYF.

Comment on this clonotype: At one end, the junction sequence differs from germline, possibly due to a read error. The chain combines TRBV5-1 with TRBJ1-4; D is unresolved. Germline assignment: CDR1 SGHRS and CDR2 YFSETQ. The CDR3 spans 14 residues. The CDR3 bases are TGTGCCAGCAGCCTTGGACCAACTAATGAAAAACTGTTTTTT. This encodes CASSLGPTNEKLFF.

The rearrangement joins TRBV15 to TRBJ2-3; a weak D match, TRBD1 (5 bases). CDR3 size: 14 residues. Germline lookup yields CDR1 LNHNV and CDR2 YYDKDF (reference sequence). Trimming shortened V by 0 bases and J by 10 bases, and 14 bases separated the two germline ends. Here the CDR3 reads CATSRDRLDSAQYF. The DNA of the CDR3 is TGTGCCACCAGCAGAGATCGGTTAGACAGTGCGCAGTATTTT. The full variable domain, with the rest looked up from reference TRBV15 and TRBJ2-3, is DAMVIQNPRYQVTQFGKPVTLSCSQTLNHNVMYWYQQKSSQAPKLLFHYYDKDFNNEADTPDNFQSRRPNTSFCFLDIRSPGLGDTAMYLCATSRDRLDSAQYFGPGTRLTVL.

There are a few counts of this clonotype. CDR3 nucleotides: TGTGCCAGCAGCTTGAGCGGGAGGGCTTTAACTACGGGCTACACCTTC. This encodes CASSLSGRALTTGYTF. The chain joins TRBV5-5 to TRBJ1-2; no clear D gene. Per the germline V gene, CDR1 is SGHKS and CDR2 is YYEKEE (reference sequence). The CDR3 is 16 residues long. The V and J ends lost 1 base and 8 bases respectively, with 21 bases between them.

This chain connects TRBV11-3 to TRBJ2-5; D is unresolved. The CDR3 extends over 13 amino acids. Germline V gives CDR1 SGHNT, CDR2 YENEEA. The V and J ends lost 4 bases and 5 bases respectively, with 11 bases between them. This CDR3 reads CASSSPPRETQYF. Here the CDR3 DNA reads TGTGCCAGCAGCTCCCCCCCTCGGGAGACCCAGTACTTC.

This clonotype came up a few times. V and J are TRBV10-1 and TRBJ2-3, with 8 nucleotides matching TRBD1. The germline V gene has CDR1 WNHNN and CDR2 SYGVQD (reference sequence). The V and J ends lost 3 bases and 4 bases, in that order; junction bases with no gene match: 12. This CDR3 contains 17 residues. The CDR3 protein is CASSDGGQGESADTQYF. CDR3 in DNA: TGCGCCAGCAGTGATGGCGGACAGGGTGAGAGTGCAGATACGCAGTATTTT.

The CDR3 spells CSGRLAGVDEQYF. DNA for the CDR3: TGCAGTGGAAGACTAGCGGGAGTAGATGAGCAGTACTTC. The V gene is TRBV20-1, the J gene TRBJ2-5; TRBD2 matches at 12 bases. This CDR3 has 13 residues. V shed 7 bases and J 11 bases; nucleotides not matched to a gene: 11. Per the germline V gene, CDR1 is DFQATT and CDR2 is SNEGSKA (reference sequence).

This rearrangement joins TRBV7-2 to TRBJ2-4, with D tentatively TRBD1 or TRBD2 (5 bases each). The CDR3 is made up of 15 amino acids. The V end was cut by 4 bases, the J end by 6 bases, with 16 bases between. Germline assignment: CDR1 SGHTA and CDR2 FQGNSA. The CDR3: CASSSQMGVRNIQYF. The CDR3 DNA reads as TGTGCCAGCAGCTCCCAAATGGGGGTCAGAAACATTCAGTACTTC.

The chain carries TRBV27 and TRBJ1-2; TRBD1 matches at 8 bases. After removal of 4 bases from V and 4 bases from J, the junction contained 17 bases not matched to a gene. Germline CDR1 is MNHEY and CDR2 is SMNVEV (reference sequence). The CDR3 length is 18 residues. CDR3 nucleotide sequence: TGTGCCAGCAGTTCCGACAGGGGTTTGGGTCCGGCGGGCTATGGCTACACCTTC. It translates to CASSSDRGLGPAGYGYTF.